The rows below give T cell receptor beta chains drawn from one sample of a study of cytomegalovirus exposure and HLA in healthy donors. The method was immunoSEQ multiplex PCR; TCRdb's version includes in-frame clones alone and lacks a portion of them. This table has about 110,000 clones, around 77% appearing once. The sample comprised PBMCs. All receptors come from a woman aged 25 to 45 in good health and CMV-seropositive. Each CDR3 is given with its conserved first and last residue. The order of the fields is V gene, D gene, clone size, J gene, CDR3 DNA, CDR3 protein. The D gene is left open where the match is weak. Not every row has a clone size; where given, it reads once, few, many or a size class.

TRBV18	TRBD2	once	TRBJ2-1	TGTGCCAGCTCACCACCGGGGACTAGCGGGAGTCATGAGCAGTTCTTC	CASSPPGTSGSHEQFF
TRBV2	.	.	TRBJ1-1	TGTGCCAGCAGTGTCCAGGGGCTCGGCACTGAAGCTTTCTTT	CASSVQGLGTEAFF
TRBV30	.	.	TRBJ1-1	TGTGCCTGGAGACGGGGATTCTTGACTGAAGCTTTCTTT	CAWRRGFLTEAFF
TRBV5-1	TRBD1	.	TRBJ1-1	TGCGCCAGCAGCTTGGCCGGGCAGGGGGACACTGAAGCTTTCTTT	CASSLAGQGDTEAFF
TRBV18	.	.	TRBJ2-5	TGTGCCAGCTCGTGGGACTTGCAAGAGACCCAGTACTTC	CASSWDLQETQYF
TRBV7-9	.	.	TRBJ1-6	TGTGCCAGCAGCCAAACGAGCTCCTATAATTCACCCCTCCACTTT	CASSQTSSYNSPLHF
TRBV5-6	TRBD1	.	TRBJ2-2	TGTGCCAGCAGTCTACAGGGGATCACCGGGGAGCTGTTTTTT	CASSLQGITGELFF
TRBV15	TRBD2	.	TRBJ2-4	TGTGCCGCCAGCAGAGATGGCGGGAGGGCCTTTAACATTCAGTACTTC	CAASRDGGRAFNIQYF
TRBV5-1	.	.	TRBJ2-2	TGCGCCAGCAGCTTGGGGACTCCTACCGGGGAGCTGTTTTTT	CASSLGTPTGELFF
TRBV30	.	.	TRBJ2-3	TGTGCCTGGAGTCAATTTCCGAGACTAGAGGTGCCAGATACGCAGTATTTT	CAWSQFPRLEVPDTQYF
TRBV5-8	.	.	TRBJ2-5	TGTGCCAGCATTAGGGGAAGACCCCCAGAGACCCAGTACTTC	CASIRGRPPETQYF
TRBV5-8	TRBD1	.	TRBJ1-5	TGTGCCAGCAGGAGGGCAGGGGGGTCCCTTAGTCAGCCCCAGCATTTT	CASRRAGGSLSQPQHF
TRBV10-3	TRBD2	.	TRBJ2-5	TGTGCCATCAGACACACGGGACTAGACGTGACCCAGTACTTC	CAIRHTGLDVTQYF
TRBV6-1	TRBD2	.	TRBJ2-7	TGTGCCAGCAGTGAATCACACAAGCGGGACCTCTCCTACGAGCAGTACTTC	CASSESHKRDLSYEQYF
TRBV6-1	.	.	TRBJ1-2	TGTGCCAGCAACGACTTCAACTATGGCTACACCTTC	CASNDFNYGYTF
TRBV4-1	TRBD2	once	TRBJ2-3	TGCGCCAGCGTCCCGGGATTAGCGGGAGGGGCAGATACGCAGTATTTT	CASVPGLAGGADTQYF
TRBV7-9	TRBD1	.	TRBJ2-5	TGTGCCAGCAGCCGGGACAGGGAGACCCAGTACTTC	CASSRDRETQYF
TRBV5-1	.	.	TRBJ1-4	TGCGCCAGCAGCTTGGGTCTTACCCAGGCTAATGAAAAACTGTTTTTT	CASSLGLTQANEKLFF
TRBV5-1	TRBD1	.	TRBJ1-1	TGCGCCAGCAGCCCCACAGGGGACACTGAAGCTTTCTTT	CASSPTGDTEAFF
TRBV9	.	few	TRBJ2-3	TGTGCCAGCACCCCGACGGACTGGTTCGGGGATACGCAGTATTTT	CASTPTDWFGDTQYF
TRBV12-5	.	.	TRBJ2-7	TGTGCTAGTGTCTCCGGGGGGCACTACGAGCAGTACTTC	CASVSGGHYEQYF
TRBV6-5	.	.	TRBJ2-5	TGTGCCAGCAGTTACGTGGTGGGGAGGCAAGAGACCCAGTACTTC	CASSYVVGRQETQYF
TRBV18	TRBD1	few	TRBJ1-1	TGTGCCAGCTCATCAAACAGGGGAGGCACTGAAGCTTTCTTT	CASSSNRGGTEAFF
TRBV5-6	.	.	TRBJ2-5	TGTGCCAGCAGCTTGTTCGGGGGACAAGAGACCCAGTACTTC	CASSLFGGQETQYF
TRBV12-5	.	once	TRBJ2-3	TGTGCTAGTGGTTTCCGAGGAGCACAAGATACGCAGTATTTT	CASGFRGAQDTQYF
TRBV7-9	.	.	TRBJ1-5	TGTGCCAGCAGCTTAGACCGGGATCAGCCCCAGCATTTT	CASSLDRDQPQHF
TRBV7-9	.	.	TRBJ2-7	TGTGCCAGCAGCTCCGTAGACGAGCAGTACTTC	CASSSVDEQYF
TRBV11-3	.	.	TRBJ2-2	TGTGCCAGCCGAGAGAACACCGGGGAGCTGTTTTTT	CASRENTGELFF
TRBV5-1	TRBD2	once	TRBJ2-1	TGCGCCAGCAGCTTCACTAGCGCCTCCTACAATGAGCAGTTCTTC	CASSFTSASYNEQFF
TRBV11-1	.	.	TRBJ2-7	TGTGCCAGCAGCTTACGGGACACCTCCTACGAGCAGTACTTC	CASSLRDTSYEQYF
TRBV6-7	TRBD2	.	TRBJ2-3	TGTGCCAGCAGTACAACTTCGGGACTAGCGGGAGAGGAGAAGGGGACAGATACGCAGTATTTT	CASSTTSGLAGEEKGTDTQYF
TRBV7-9	TRBD2	.	TRBJ2-5	TGTGCCAGCAGCCTCGGGACTAGCGGGGGGGTCACAGAGACCCAGTACTTC	CASSLGTSGGVTETQYF
TRBV7-2	.	.	TRBJ1-3	TGTGCCAGCAGCCCGGGGGTGGGATCCGGAAACACCATATATTTT	CASSPGVGSGNTIYF